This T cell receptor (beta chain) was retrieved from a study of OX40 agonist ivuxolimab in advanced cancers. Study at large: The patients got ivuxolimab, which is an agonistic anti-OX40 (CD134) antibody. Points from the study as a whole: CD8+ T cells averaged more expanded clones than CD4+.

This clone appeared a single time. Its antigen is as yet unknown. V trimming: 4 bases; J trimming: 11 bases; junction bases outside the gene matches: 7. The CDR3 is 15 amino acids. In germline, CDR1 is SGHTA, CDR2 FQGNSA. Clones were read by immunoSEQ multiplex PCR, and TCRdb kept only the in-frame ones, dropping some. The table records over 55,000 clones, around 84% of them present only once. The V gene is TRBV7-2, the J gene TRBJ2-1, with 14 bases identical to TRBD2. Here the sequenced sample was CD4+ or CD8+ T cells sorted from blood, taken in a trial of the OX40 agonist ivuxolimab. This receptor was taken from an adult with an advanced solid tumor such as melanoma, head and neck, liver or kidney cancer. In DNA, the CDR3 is TGTGCCAGCAGCTCCGGGACTAGCGGGGGCCTGCAGCAGTTCTTC. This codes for CASSSGTSGGLQQFF. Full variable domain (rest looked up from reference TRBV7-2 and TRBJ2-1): GAGVSQSPSNKVTEKGKDVELRCDPISGHTALYWYRQSLGQGLEFLIYFQGNSAPDKSGLPSDRFSAERTGGSVSTLTIQRTQQEDSAVYLCASSSGTSGGLQQFFGPGTRLTVL.